This T cell receptor beta chain derives from a study of identical twins (dated by TCRdb to about 2016). At the level of the whole study: To test whether fetal clonotypes persist, the study used deep sequencing on TCR alpha and beta repertoires from monozygotic twins, unrelated adults of various ages, and cord blood. To rule out contamination, replicate twin experiments were performed at different times with different library preparation protocols.

The library was prepared using 5' RACE. The sequencing machine was an Illumina HiSeq 2000. Template switching introduced a universal primer binding site; the final cDNA contained a unique molecular identifier, enabling accurate counting of TCR cDNA molecules. First-strand cDNA for TCR alpha and beta chains was synthesized from specific primers in the conserved constant-segment region. To control for contamination, each cDNA library was double barcoded with a SMART-Mk sample barcode plus Illumina barcodes. Two successive PCR steps introduced TruSeq adapter sequences along with Illumina sample barcodes. The Illumina HiSeq platform was used with custom primers to sequence TCR alpha and beta cDNA libraries. In the paper's pipeline: Raw reads were processed with MiGEC to extract unique molecular identifiers, and MiXCR was used to determine CDR3 positions. Recombination models were inferred per individual with the repgenHMM and IGoR tools using an EM algorithm. The analysis of shared clonotypes was done with the tcR package in R, with sharing normalized by the product of cloneset sizes. To study raw recombination without the effects of thymic and clonal selection, out-of-frame nonproductive sequences were analyzed. TCRdb cleaned the public reads at Q25 with fastp, built clones with MiXCR and kept in-frame beta chains. Every distinct CDR3 protein forms one entry, paired with its most common genes and DNA. TCRdb's processing, not the authors', yielded these V and J calls. Present in this sample are about 890,000 distinct CDR3 sequences, 9% to 15% of which were seen just once. Under 2% of the sample belongs to the ten largest clones.

The germline V gene (reference sequence) gives CDR1 as SGHAT and CDR2 as FQDESV. The junction carries 28 bases between V and J, which are trimmed by 5 bases and 0 bases respectively. The CDR3 numbers 20 residues from cysteine through phenylalanine. Just CDR3 DNA is preserved here, 60 bases in frame from base 1. Study-level results and caveats: Recombination models systematically underestimated out-of-frame TCR alpha sharing in monozygotic twins but agreed with sharing between unrelated individuals. Invariant T cells such as MAIT and iNKT could partly confound zero-insertion analyses, though diverse VJ usage argued against this for most clonotypes. Because the same donors could not be followed over many years, the conclusions depended on cross-sectional statistical analysis. In beta out-of-frame sequences, excess twin sharing was weaker, because having fewer shared sequences lowered the signal-to-noise ratio. Abundant cord blood beta clonotypes carried fewer insertions; young adult naive repertoires showed a weaker similar trend, while memory repertoires showed none. Out-of-frame TCR alpha sequences shared between twins showed an excess of low generation-probability sequences compared with coincidental sharing between unrelated individuals.

In this sample, this clonotype turned up a few times. It lacks a known antigen. The input lacks base qualities; no much larger clone sits a single base away. Every donor was a healthy Caucasian. The twin cohort comprised three pairs of female monozygotic twins, all aged roughly 18 to 30 years. The RNA used for TCR libraries was isolated from peripheral blood mononuclear cells. These sequences were also reported in another study, on yellow fever vaccine responses in identical twins. Taken from the second paper: The authors reported that the T cell response to vaccination in identical twins appeared partly convergent and partly personalized. In the study, vaccine-responding T cell clones were precisely tracked in identical twins.

Here the chain combines TRBV11-1 and TRBJ1-1; TRBD1 is perhaps the D gene, given 5 matching bases. The source of this sequence is a young woman in good health. Specimen: PBMCs. The CDR3 region has the sequence CASSTPRVGGNKQVNTEAFF. The bases read TGTGCCAGCAGCACTCCCAGGGTTGGAGGGAATAAACAGGTGAACACTGAAGCTTTCTTT.